This is a list of T cell receptor beta chains from one sample in a study of Graves' ophthalmopathy and Graves' hyperthyroidism. MiXCR, run by TCRdb on the multiplex PCR reads, gives a single entry per CDR3 protein. The sample carries about 550,000 distinct CDR3 sequences, under 45% recorded once. The sequenced sample consisted of peripheral blood or thyroid tissue (not recorded which). The receptor source for this set is an adult man with Graves' hyperthyroidism. The CDR3 runs from the conserved cysteine through the conserved F or W. The order of the fields is V gene, clone size, CDR3 protein. Part of the rows lack a size; the others show once, few, many or a class for expanded clones.

>TRBV20-1|many
CSASGHPYGYTF
>TRBV14|NA
CASSQDLGVGYGYTF
>TRBV25-1|NA
CASSAIRHMNTEAFF
>TRBV7-2|NA
CASSLDGDAPLHF
>TRBV7-2|NA
CASSGRTSGGQNTRLNTQYF
>TRBV20-1|many
CSASGQGATDTQYF
>TRBV4-2|many
CASSQGAGTTQETQYF
>TRBV4-1|many
CASSPRQGNTEAFF
>TRBV20-1|NA
CSARDGRVAGYGYTF
>TRBV29-1|once
CSVLPGTGPYEQYF
>TRBV6-1|many
CAVTGGVGFYGYTF
>TRBV5-8|few
CASSFVSETQYF
>TRBV7-9|NA
CAWSVETAFTGELFF
>TRBV7-9|many
CASSEQVDYGYTF
>TRBV24-1|NA
CATSEPAGTGDNEQFF
>TRBV6-2/TRBV6-3|NA
CASKSYTEAFF
>TRBV29-1|NA
CSVSGTSPIGGGSYEQYF
>TRBV4-1|many
CASSQGRSGTEAFF
>TRBV30|once
CAWESGQYSQTNYGYTF
>TRBV5-5|many
CASSLEQGTGELFF
>TRBV6-5|many
CAARETVNQPQHF
>TRBV20-1|NA
CSARDTGESTDTQYF
>TRBV10-3|NA
CAMMLQGFRTEAFF
>TRBV5-1|many
CASAPNPSQGGETQYF
>TRBV9|NA
CASSVAGTVHGYTF
>TRBV7-6|NA
CASSLAGGSRGYTF
>TRBV5-5|many
CASSLTGRGGLGNQPQHF
>TRBV11-2|many
CASSRTGARQETQYF
>TRBV24-1|NA
CATSEGGGRSYNEQFF
>TRBV19|many
CASRKGTGGEKLFF
>TRBV9|many
CASSPGQAAANSPLHF
>TRBV20-1|NA
CSASPTPGQGEDTQYF
>TRBV7-2|many
CASSQTSSGETQYF
>TRBV29-1|NA
CSNMGWRNNYGYTF
>TRBV10-3|NA
CAISDLTGTGGQETQYF
>TRBV2|NA
CASSPSGGNMNTEAFF
>TRBV24-1|NA
CATSDPHSTSGSSGANVLTF
>TRBV29-1|NA
CSVERTGGNYGYTF
>TRBV29-1|few
CSVETGEQPQHF
>TRBV12-3/TRBV12-4|NA
CASGSGGARQPQHF
>TRBV9|few
CASSVGYEQFF
>TRBV29-1|NA
CSVTSTDTQYF
>TRBV10-2|NA
CASRTGISTEAFF
>TRBV12-3/TRBV12-4|many
CASSLRQSLQETQYF
>TRBV20-1|NA
CSAPGLAGGTVETQYF
>TRBV20-1|NA
CSAQKKPDRQGFHYEQYF
>TRBV19|many
CASRWVGANTEAFF
>TRBV2|many
CASSAHSGNTIYF
>TRBV15|NA
CATSSRDIDYEQYF
>TRBV29-1|many
CSVEPLTSGEGYEQYF
>TRBV7-9|few
CASSLGGAKGYTF
>TRBV5-6|few
CASSFGAGDQEQYF
>TRBV6-1|many
CASRDIASYEQYF